These 32 T cell receptor beta chains originate from one sample sequenced in a study of graft-versus-host responses after intestinal transplantation. Their cognate antigens are unknown. Only in-frame clones appear in the TCRdb table, and some are missing; sequencing was by immunoSEQ multiplex PCR. This sample yields nearly 95,000 clones, of which 93% are seen a single time; 1.5% to 2.5% belongs to the top ten. The sample consisted of unstimulated CD8+ T cells sorted from spleen or lymph node cells, taken before intestinal transplant. These receptors all come from a human donor who received an intestinal transplant.

The V gene is TRBV9, the J gene TRBJ1-2; the D is unclear. The germline V gene encodes CDR1 SGDLS and CDR2 YYNGEE. This CDR3 is built from 16 residues. V was shortened by 4 bases and J by 1 base, with 17 bases between the two germline ends. CDR3 sequence (DNA): TGTGCCAGCAGCCCGCCCGAAAGCTACTTTAACTATGGCTACACCTTC. Protein sequence: CASSPPESYFNYGYTF.

The genes are TRBV6-5 and TRBJ1-3; 8 bases are a match to TRBD1. Germline values: CDR1 MNHEY, CDR2 SVGAGI. The CDR3 covers 14 residues. Losses at the gene ends were 7 bases for V and 2 bases for J; bases not matched to a gene: 4. CDR3 in amino acids: CASKRTGTGNTIYF. CDR3 bases: TGTGCCAGCAAGCGGACAGGGACTGGAAACACCATATATTTT.

The V call is TRBV29-1, the J call TRBJ1-3; the D is unclear. The CDR3 is 14 amino acids. Trimming took off 4 bases at V and 0 bases at J, with 10 bases between the two ends. CDR1 is SQVTM and CDR2 is ANQGSEA in the germline V gene. The CDR3 nucleotides read TGCAGCGTTGGACTGGATGGCTCTGGAAACACCATATATTTT. It translates to CSVGLDGSGNTIYF.

This chain links TRBV12-5 with TRBJ1-6; 10 bases are a match to TRBD1. Germline V gene data show CDR1 as LGHNT and CDR2 as FRNRAP. This CDR3 contains 19 residues. V shed 3 bases and J 4 bases; nucleotides not matched to a gene: 12. CDR3 residues: CASGFTPGQGLSYNSPLHF. CDR3 nucleotide sequence: TGTGCTAGTGGTTTTACGCCGGGACAGGGGCTTTCTTATAATTCACCCCTCCACTTT.

As for this clone: The same CDR3 arises from other DNA sequences in this sample as well. V usage is TRBV27 and J usage is TRBJ1-5; possible D gene TRBD1, 5 bases. The CDR3 length is 13 residues. Germline assignment: CDR1 MNHEY and CDR2 SMNVEV (reference sequence). Trimming pared 3 bases from V and 3 bases from J, leaving 6 bases between. In nucleotides, the CDR3 is TGTGCCAGCAGTTTGGGACTCAATCAGCCCCAGCATTTT. As protein: CASSLGLNQPQHF.

V is TRBV27 and J is TRBJ2-5, with D possibly TRBD2 on 6 matching bases. CDR3 size: 15 residues. Germline loops: CDR1 MNHEY, CDR2 SMNVEV (reference sequence). V shed 5 bases and J shed 4 bases, with 17 bases lying between them. In DNA form, the CDR3 reads TGTGCCAGCAGTCCCCGACCGGGGGTCCTAGAGACCCAGTACTTC. Translating it yields CASSPRPGVLETQYF.

This chain uses TRBV5-6 with TRBJ2-2, with 10 bases matching TRBD1. The trim removed 4 bases at V and 6 bases at J, leaving 3 bases unmatched. From germline, CDR1 is SGHDT and CDR2 YYEEEE. The CDR3 spans 14 residues. CDR3 DNA sequence: TGTGCCAGCAGCCCCGACAGGGGGCCCGGGGAGCTGTTTTTT. Translating gives CASSPDRGPGELFF.

The chain carries TRBV5-4 and TRBJ2-2, with 7 nucleotides matching TRBD1. J lost 4 bases, V lost 2 bases, and 8 bases had no gene match. Germline V gives CDR1 SGHNT, CDR2 YYREEE (reference sequence). The CDR3 consists of 16 residues. Written as DNA, the CDR3 is TGTGCCAGCAGCTTTTACAGGACAGGCCTCACCGGGGAGCTGTTTTTT. The encoded protein is CASSFYRTGLTGELFF.

The chain recombines TRBV19 with TRBJ1-1; perhaps TRBD1 as D (5 bases). This CDR3 has 13 residues. V was clipped by 5 bases and J by 2 bases, with 9 bases between them. Germline loops: CDR1 LNHDA, CDR2 SQIVND (reference sequence). The CDR3 protein is CASSVTVNTEAFF. DNA for the CDR3: TGTGCCAGTAGTGTGACAGTTAACACTGAAGCTTTCTTT. Complete variable domain (other parts from reference TRBV19 and TRBJ1-1): DGGITQSPKYLFRKEGQNVTLSCEQNLNHDAMYWYRQDPGQGLRLIYYSQIVNDFQKGDIAEGYSVSREKKESFPLTVTSAQKNPTAFYLCASSVTVNTEAFFGQGTRLTVV.

The chain is built from TRBV5-1 and TRBJ2-7; TRBD2 matches at 9 bases. Per germline, CDR1 SGHRS and CDR2 YFSETQ. V lost 2 bases and J lost 0; bases outside the gene matches: 9. The CDR3 runs to 17 residues. The CDR3 nucleotides read TGCGCCAGCAGCTTACACCTAGCGGGGACAAGCTCCTACGAGCAGTACTTC. Amino acids: CASSLHLAGTSSYEQYF.

V and J are TRBV7-9 and TRBJ2-3; 7 bases match TRBD2. J was trimmed by 7 bases and V by 1 base; bases with no gene match: 8. The CDR3 has 15 amino acids. Per the germline V gene, CDR1 is SEHNR and CDR2 is FQNEAQ (reference sequence). For the CDR3, the DNA is TGTGCCAGCAGCTTAGAACTAGCGCCCGATCATACGCAGTATTTT. This gives the protein CASSLELAPDHTQYF. Full variable domain (rest looked up from reference TRBV7-9 and TRBJ2-3): DTGVSQNPRHKITKRGQNVTFRCDPISEHNRLYWYRQTLGQGPEFLTYFQNEAQLEKSRLLSDRFSAERPKGSFSTLEIQRTEQGDSAMYLCASSLELAPDHTQYFGPGTRLTVL.

The genes are TRBV30 and TRBJ2-2, with D hard to call. V lost 0 bases to trimming and J lost 1 base, with 27 bases between them. The CDR3 totals 21 residues. The germline gives CDR1 GTSNPN, CDR2 SVGIG (reference sequence). CDR3 nucleotide sequence: TGTGCCTGGAGTGTAGTTCTGGCTGGTTATGGTTTATTCGAGAACACCGGGGAGCTGTTTTTT. Translation: CAWSVVLAGYGLFENTGELFF.

The V and J genes are TRBV15 and TRBJ1-4; tentative D call: TRBD1 (6 bases). Germline CDR1 is LNHNV and CDR2 is YYDKDF (reference sequence). The CDR3 length is 17 residues. Trimming removed 3 bases at V and 4 bases at J, with 18 bases between. The CDR3 reads CATSSTQQGLDNEKLFF. The CDR3 DNA reads as TGTGCCACCAGCAGTACCCAACAGGGCCTGGATAATGAAAAACTGTTTTTT. Combining the CDR3 with reference TRBV15 and TRBJ1-4 gives the whole variable domain DAMVIQNPRYQVTQFGKPVTLSCSQTLNHNVMYWYQQKSSQAPKLLFHYYDKDFNNEADTPDNFQSRRPNTSFCFLDIRSPGLGDTAMYLCATSSTQQGLDNEKLFFGSGTQLSVL.

The chain carries TRBV6-6 and TRBJ1-1; TRBD1 matches 7 bases. Per the germline V gene, CDR1 is MNHNY and CDR2 is SVGAGI (reference sequence). V was pared by 10 bases and J by 1 base, with 3 bases of the junction left unmatched. The CDR3 has 12 amino acids. The CDR3 loop reads CATRGGNTEAFF. CDR3 bases: TGTGCCACCAGGGGGGGGAACACTGAAGCTTTCTTT.

CDR3 loop: CASSQVVTGSSGNTIYF. CDR3 coding DNA: TGCGCCAGCAGCCAAGTCGTAACAGGCAGCTCTGGAAACACCATATATTTT. This chain connects TRBV4-1 to TRBJ1-3; tentatively, D is TRBD1 (5 bases). This CDR3 is 17 amino acids long. CDR1 is MGHRA and CDR2 is YSYEKL in the germline V gene. The V and J ends lost 1 base and 0 bases respectively, with 13 bases between them.

This sequence joins TRBV15 and TRBJ1-5; D gene uncertain. The CDR3 consists of 13 residues. Trimming shortened V by 5 bases and J by 5 bases, and 10 bases separated the two germline ends. Germline loops: CDR1 LNHNV, CDR2 YYDKDF (reference sequence). The CDR3 DNA follows: TGTGCCACCAGCCTCATTTCGGATCAGCCCCAGCATTTT. Amino acid sequence: CATSLISDQPQHF.

The chain combines TRBV30 with TRBJ1-1, with D perhaps TRBD1 (6 bases). Deletions cut 0 bases from V and 6 bases from J, with 11 bases between. Per germline, CDR1 GTSNPN and CDR2 SVGIG (reference sequence). CDR3 length: 13 residues. Written as DNA, the CDR3 is TGTGCCTGGAGTGTACAGGACAGCTCTGAAGCTTTCTTT. It is translated as CAWSVQDSSEAFF.

The rearrangement links TRBV14 to TRBJ2-7; 10 nucleotides line up with TRBD1. Germline-derived CDR1 and CDR2 are SGHDN and FVKESK. V lost 2 bases and J lost 2; bases outside the gene matches: 3. The CDR3 is 15 residues long. This CDR3 is CASSQPGQGTYEQYF. CDR3 bases: TGTGCCAGCAGCCAACCGGGACAGGGGACCTACGAGCAGTACTTC.

This clone was seen a single time. The chain employs TRBV29-1 and TRBJ2-5; TRBD1 agrees at 10 bases. The CDR3 covers 16 residues. Losses at the gene ends were 6 bases for V and 2 bases for J; bases not matched to a gene: 12. Germline CDR1 SQVTM, CDR2 ANQGSEA. The CDR3 reads CSVLERGTGVQETQYF. The CDR3 DNA reads as TGCAGCGTCCTAGAACGAGGGACAGGGGTGCAAGAGACCCAGTACTTC.

The chain couples TRBV7-9 to TRBJ2-7; the D is unclear. CDR3 length: 14 amino acids. Trimming stripped 2 bases from V and 2 bases from J, with 10 bases between. Germline CDR1 and CDR2: SEHNR and FQNEAQ (reference sequence). As DNA, the CDR3 is TGTGCCAGCAGCTTACCAGGTGAAGCCTACGAGCAGTACTTC. Protein product: CASSLPGEAYEQYF.

This clone is a singleton in its sample. The V call is TRBV4-3, the J call TRBJ2-5; TRBD1 matches 9 bases. CDR3 size: 14 residues. J lost 3 bases, V lost 1 base, and 0 bases had no gene match. Germline lookup yields CDR1 LGHNA and CDR2 YSLEER. The CDR3 region is CASSQGTGEETQYF. In DNA, the CDR3 is TGCGCCAGCAGCCAAGGGACAGGGGAAGAGACCCAGTACTTC.

Worth noting for this clone: The same CDR3 arises from other DNA sequences in this sample as well. The chain's CDR3 is CASSLGQGEAFF. CDR3 coding DNA: TGTGCCAGCAGCTTGGGACAGGGGGAAGCTTTCTTT. The chain recombines TRBV5-6 with TRBJ1-1; TRBD1 matches 8 bases. Germline loops: CDR1 SGHDT, CDR2 YYEEEE. The CDR3 length is 12 residues. Trimming took 0 bases from V and 8 from J; bases not matched to a gene: 0.

This clone showed up just a few times. This rearrangement joins TRBV9 to TRBJ1-5, with D possibly being TRBD1 (5 bases). V dropped 0 bases and J dropped 1 base, with 5 bases sitting between them. This CDR3 is built from 14 residues. Germline V gene lookup returns CDR1 SGDLS and CDR2 YYNGEE. The CDR3 sequence is CASSVGGSNQPQHF. The CDR3 coding sequence is TGTGCCAGCAGCGTAGGGGGCAGCAATCAGCCCCAGCATTTT.

The gene calls are TRBV6-5 and TRBJ2-7; D is uncertain. The CDR3 consists of 14 residues. Trimming cost V 5 bases and J 0 bases, with 11 bases left between them. Germline V gene data show CDR1 as MNHEY and CDR2 as SVGAGI. Here the CDR3 DNA reads TGTGCCAGCAGTACCCAACAGAGCTCCTACGAGCAGTACTTC. Protein product: CASSTQQSSYEQYF.

The gene calls are TRBV29-1 and TRBJ2-5, with D possibly TRBD1 on 6 matching bases. V was clipped by 5 bases and J by 2 bases, with 12 bases between them. Germline assignment: CDR1 SQVTM and CDR2 ANQGSEA. The CDR3 contains 13 residues. CDR3 sequence (DNA): TGCAGCGTTACTCCGGACAGTCAAGAGACCCAGTACTTC. This sequence encodes CSVTPDSQETQYF.

This chain joins TRBV11-2 and TRBJ2-1, with D perhaps matching TRBD1 (6 bases). In germline, CDR1 is SGHAT, CDR2 FQNNGV. The germline V and J ends were trimmed by 1 base and 5 bases, with 18 bases remaining between them. This CDR3 region has 17 residues. This CDR3 reads CASSLGRQGTYHNEQFF. Written as DNA, the CDR3 is TGTGCCAGCAGCTTAGGGCGGCAGGGGACATACCACAATGAGCAGTTCTTC.

CDR3 protein: CASSQDLSGELFF. In DNA form, the CDR3 reads TGCGCCAGCAGCCAAGATCTATCCGGGGAGCTGTTTTTT. V is TRBV4-1 and J is TRBJ2-2; D uncertain. Germline values: CDR1 MGHRA, CDR2 YSYEKL. CDR3 length: 13 residues. V shed 0 bases and J shed 6 bases, with 5 bases lying between them.

The DNA of the CDR3 is TGTGCCAGCAGCCCGCGGGGTCACTCTGGAAACACCATATATTTT. It specifies CASSPRGHSGNTIYF. The gene calls are TRBV7-2 and TRBJ1-3; no definite D call. Trimming cost V 5 bases and J 0 bases, with 11 bases left between them. The CDR3 is 15 residues long. Germline CDR1 is SGHTA and CDR2 is FQGNSA.

This sequence joins TRBV15 and TRBJ1-2; 7 bases match TRBD1. The germline CDR1 and CDR2 sequences are LNHNV and YYDKDF (reference sequence). The length of the CDR3 is 17 residues. The trim removed 0 bases at V and 2 bases at J, leaving 9 bases unmatched. The CDR3 sequence is CATSRDFATGNNYGYTF. As DNA, the CDR3 is TGTGCCACCAGCAGAGATTTCGCGACAGGGAACAACTATGGCTACACCTTC.

This clone was seen once. This chain connects TRBV4-3 to TRBJ2-3; TRBD2 aligns across 12 bases. V was pared by 3 bases and J by 4 bases, with 11 bases of the junction left unmatched. Germline loops: CDR1 LGHNA, CDR2 YSLEER. CDR3 size: 18 residues. As DNA, the CDR3 is TGCGCCAGCAGCCATCGCCCACTAGCGGGGGGCCCGCCAGATACGCAGTATTTT. Translating it yields CASSHRPLAGGPPDTQYF.

This clone was detected once. The V call is TRBV27, the J call TRBJ1-2; tentative D call: TRBD1 (6 bases). The CDR3 is 17 amino acids. Germline loops: CDR1 MNHEY, CDR2 SMNVEV (reference sequence). V was cut by 5 bases and J by 6 bases, with 25 bases left in between. The CDR3 nucleotides are TGTGCCAGCAGTCCAGTTTCGGCAGGGGACATTCTAAATGGCTACACCTTC. It yields the protein CASSPVSAGDILNGYTF.

The chain uses TRBV7-2 and TRBJ2-7, with TRBD2 identical over 13 bases. Germline values: CDR1 SGHTA, CDR2 FQGNSA. The V and J ends lost 4 bases and 7 bases, in that order; junction bases with no gene match: 10. The CDR3 length is 16 residues. CDR3 sequence: CASSSVTSGGPWEQYF. CDR3 bases: TGTGCCAGCAGCTCCGTGACTAGCGGGGGGCCGTGGGAGCAGTACTTC.